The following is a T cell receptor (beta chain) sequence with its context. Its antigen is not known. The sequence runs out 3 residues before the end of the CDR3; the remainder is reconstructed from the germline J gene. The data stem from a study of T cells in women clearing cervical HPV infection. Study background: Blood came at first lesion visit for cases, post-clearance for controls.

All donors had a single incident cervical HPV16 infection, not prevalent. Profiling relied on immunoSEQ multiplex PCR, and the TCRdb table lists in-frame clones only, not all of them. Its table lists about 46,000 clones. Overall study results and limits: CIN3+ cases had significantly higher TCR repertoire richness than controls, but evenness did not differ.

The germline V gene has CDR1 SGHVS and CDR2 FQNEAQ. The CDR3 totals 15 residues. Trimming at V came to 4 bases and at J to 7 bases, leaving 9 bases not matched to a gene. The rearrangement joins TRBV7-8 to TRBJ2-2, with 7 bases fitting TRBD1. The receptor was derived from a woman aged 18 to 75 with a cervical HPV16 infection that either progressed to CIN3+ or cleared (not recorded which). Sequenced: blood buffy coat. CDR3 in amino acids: CASSYYDRASGELFF. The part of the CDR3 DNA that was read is TGTGCCAGCAGCTACTACGACAGGGCTAGCGGGGAG. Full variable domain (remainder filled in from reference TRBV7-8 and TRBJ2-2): GAGVSQSPRYKVAKRGQDVALRCDPISGHVSLFWYQQALGQGPEFLTYFQNEAQLDKSGLPSDRFFAERPEGSVSTLKIQRTQQEDSAVYLCASSYYDRASGELFFGEGSRLTVL.